These T cell receptor beta chains were read from a single sample in a study of CD8 T cells in Susac syndrome. TCRdb ran MiXCR on the immunoSEQ multiplex PCR reads and lists one entry per CDR3 protein. The table shows fewer than 90,000 distinct CDR3 sequences, with about 94% occurring only once. The specimen was CD8+ T cells from PBMCs. The receptors derive from a human donor with Susac syndrome. The CDR3 runs from the conserved cysteine through the conserved F or W. The D gene is left open where the match is weak. Where a row states a size, it is once, few, many or the class of an expanded clone; other rows omit it.

.,.,TRBJ2-5,TRBV30,CAWSVMSHQETQYF,TGTGCCTGGAGTGTAATGTCGCACCAAGAGACCCAGTACTTC
TRBD1,.,TRBJ2-3,TRBV24-1,CATSRGQLRTDTQYF,TGTGCCACCAGCCGGGGACAGTTGAGGACAGATACGCAGTATTTT
.,.,TRBJ1-1,TRBV9,CASSGSARVGNTEAFF,TGTGCCAGCAGCGGGTCCGCACGAGTCGGGAACACTGAAGCTTTCTTT
TRBD1,.,TRBJ2-7,TRBV23-1,CASSDTTPGQVPYEQYF,TGCGCCAGCAGTGATACGACACCGGGACAGGTTCCCTACGAGCAGTACTTC
TRBD1,.,TRBJ2-7,TRBV7-6,CASSFVTGGHEQYF,TGTGCCAGCAGCTTCGTCACAGGGGGCCACGAGCAGTACTTC
.,once,TRBJ2-5,TRBV24-1,CATSDEEETQYF,TGTGCCACCAGTGATGAGGAAGAGACCCAGTACTTC
.,.,TRBJ2-7,TRBV30,CAYRTGSRYEQYF,TGTGCCTACCGAACAGGGTCGAGATACGAGCAGTACTTC
.,.,TRBJ2-2,TRBV29-1,CSVELGVVGELFF,TGCAGCGTTGAATTAGGGGTCGTCGGGGAGCTGTTTTTT
TRBD2,.,TRBJ2-1,TRBV19,CASSIQGLAGEQFF,TGTGCCAGTAGTATTCAGGGACTAGCGGGGGAGCAGTTCTTC
TRBD1,.,TRBJ2-1,TRBV12-3/TRBV12-4,CASSFAGQGLYNEQFF,TGTGCCAGCAGTTTCGCTGGACAGGGCCTCTACAATGAGCAGTTCTTC
TRBD1,.,TRBJ1-2,TRBV10-3,CAISPQTGGRGYTF,TGTGCCATCAGTCCCCAGACAGGGGGTCGCGGCTACACCTTC
TRBD2,.,TRBJ2-7,TRBV7-2,CASSWTGLGGGEQYF,TGTGCCAGCAGCTGGACTGGACTAGGAGGTGGGGAGCAGTACTTC
TRBD1,once,TRBJ1-1,TRBV19,CATGQAMNTEAFF,TGTGCCACAGGACAGGCAATGAACACTGAAGCTTTCTTT
TRBD2,.,TRBJ2-3,TRBV3-1,CASSQAAGRACTDTQYF,TGTGCCAGCAGCCAAGCGGCGGGGAGGGCTTGCACAGATACGCAGTATTTT
TRBD2,.,TRBJ2-7,TRBV12-5,CASGLVPPPSGLPYEQYF,TGTGCTAGTGGTTTGGTACCCCCTCCTAGCGGGTTGCCCTACGAGCAGTACTTC
TRBD1,.,TRBJ1-5,TRBV6-5,CASKVQGGNQPQHF,TGTGCCAGCAAAGTGCAGGGGGGGAATCAGCCCCAGCATTTT
.,.,TRBJ2-5,TRBV5-4,CASSLNPWAETQYF,TGTGCCAGCAGCCTAAACCCCTGGGCCGAGACCCAGTACTTC
.,.,TRBJ1-1,TRBV5-8,CASRTRQISNEAFF,TGTGCCAGCAGAACGCGACAGATTTCGAATGAAGCTTTCTTT
.,.,TRBJ2-1,TRBV20-1,CSARESGRTQFF,TGCAGTGCTAGAGAAAGTGGACGGACGCAGTTCTTC
.,.,TRBJ1-3,TRBV19,CASSATATEAGNTIYF,TGTGCCAGTAGTGCGACTGCTACTGAGGCTGGAAACACCATATATTTT
.,.,TRBJ2-5,TRBV20-1,CSASPTSSETQYF,TGCAGTGCTAGTCCGACTAGTTCAGAGACCCAGTACTTC
.,.,TRBJ1-1,TRBV9,CASSVGGGITEAFF,TGTGCCAGCAGCGTAGGAGGGGGTATCACTGAAGCTTTCTTT
TRBD1,.,TRBJ2-6,TRBV12-3/TRBV12-4,CASSLEGTGSGANVLTF,TGTGCCAGCAGTTTAGAAGGGACAGGGTCTGGGGCCAACGTCCTGACTTTC
.,.,TRBJ2-1,TRBV10-3,CAISEGNEQFF,TGTGCCATCAGTGAGGGGAATGAGCAGTTCTTC
.,.,TRBJ1-1,TRBV11-1,CASSHTGKGPEAFF,TGTGCCAGCAGCCATACAGGGAAGGGTCCTGAAGCTTTCTTT
TRBD1,.,TRBJ1-2,TRBV20-1,CSAREETGGHGYTF,TGCAGTGCTAGAGAAGAGACAGGGGGCCATGGCTACACCTTC
TRBD1,.,TRBJ1-1,TRBV19,CASSITPGQGMTEAFF,TGTGCCAGTAGTATAACACCGGGACAGGGTATGACTGAAGCTTTCTTT
TRBD1,once,TRBJ1-1,TRBV5-4,CASSRMDRANTEAFF,TGTGCCAGCAGCCGAATGGACAGGGCGAACACTGAAGCTTTCTTT
.,.,TRBJ1-1,TRBV12-3/TRBV12-4,CASSFNSPNTEAFF,TGTGCCAGCAGTTTCAACAGCCCGAACACTGAAGCTTTCTTT
TRBD1,.,TRBJ2-7,TRBV20-1,CSARVKSGTVYEQYF,TGCAGTGCTAGAGTAAAATCCGGGACAGTCTACGAGCAGTACTTC
.,.,TRBJ1-5,TRBV5-6,CASSPHVGNQPQHF,TGTGCCAGCAGCCCTCACGTAGGCAATCAGCCCCAGCATTTT
.,once,TRBJ1-1,TRBV5-1,CASSLVPANTEAFF,TGCGCCAGCAGCTTGGTACCCGCGAACACTGAAGCTTTCTTT
TRBD1,.,TRBJ1-5,TRBV10-3,CAISEDRVDQPQHF,TGTGCCATCAGTGAGGACAGGGTTGATCAGCCCCAGCATTTT
.,.,TRBJ2-5,TRBV29-1,CSVETPGEETQYF,TGCAGCGTTGAAACCCCGGGAGAGGAGACCCAGTACTTC
TRBD2,.,TRBJ2-3,TRBV7-6,CASSFAGGLTDTQYF,TGTGCCAGCAGCTTTGCGGGAGGACTCACAGATACGCAGTATTTT
TRBD1,few,TRBJ2-2,TRBV19,CASSIWAGTGADTGELFF,TGTGCCAGTAGTATATGGGCCGGGACAGGGGCTGACACCGGGGAGCTGTTTTTT
TRBD2,once,TRBJ2-2,TRBV15,CATSHLAGPTGELFF,TGTGCCACCAGCCACCTAGCGGGGCCAACCGGGGAGCTGTTTTTT